This T cell receptor beta chain appears in the sequencing data of a study of metastatic and nonmetastatic thyroid tumors. Study information: For malignant and benign thyroid patients, tumor or nodule tissue and blood were the sources whose repertoires were compared. Study results and caveats: TCR beta diversity was reportedly significantly higher in malignant thyroid tumors than benign nodules, in blood and tumor.

As handled by the study authors: Researchers built a distant-metastasis classifier for papillary thyroid cancer that drew on CDR3 differences across clinicopathological groups. TCRdb used MiXCR to call clones anew from the PCR reads. The V and J calls were determined by TCRdb, not by the authors. The data show 22,000 or so clones, more than 20% seen once. Trimming left V 7 bases short and J 4 bases short, with 21 bases between. Germline V gives CDR1 SGHKS, CDR2 YYEKEE (reference sequence). The CDR3 consists of 15 residues. This clone was recorded at least ten times. The antigen remains unidentified. No patient received treatment before thyroid surgery.

The chain links TRBV5-5 to TRBJ2-7; D possibly matches TRBD1 or TRBD2 (5 bases each). This TCR was recovered from a male donor with papillary thyroid cancer or a benign thyroid nodule (not recorded which). Some clones in this sample may be carry-over from other donors' samples. The source material was blood. CDR3 in amino acids: CASRPPQGVKYEQYF. CDR3 in DNA: TGTGCCAGCCGCCCACCCCAGGGAGTAAAATACGAGCAGTACTTC.